This TCR beta chain was identified during a study of Graves' ophthalmopathy and Graves' hyperthyroidism. General observations from the study: Sensitivity of around 70% and specificity of approximately 76% were achieved by the model that predicted ophthalmopathy progression.

Each diagnosis was determined on the basis of clinical symptoms, serum thyroxine, TRAb, thyroid ultrasound and orbital computed tomography. Trimming pared 6 bases from V and 1 base from J, leaving 9 bases between. Germline V gene data show CDR1 as MDHEN and CDR2 as SYDVKM. The CDR3 covers 14 residues. Worth noting for this clonotype: Its specificity is not known.

RNA transcripts yielded amplified TCR beta CDR3 regions. An initial RT-PCR round employing HTBI primers preceded a second-round multiplex PCR. One entry per CDR3 protein results from TCRdb running MiXCR on the multiplex PCR reads. Of some 400,000 distinct CDR3 sequences in the sample, around 16% were seen once. The sequence was obtained from a woman aged 18 to 35 with Graves' ophthalmopathy. What was sequenced was peripheral blood. V is TRBV28 and J is TRBJ2-2; unclear D gene. The CDR3 is CASREDKNTGELFF. CDR3 nucleotide sequence: TGTGCCAGCAGGGAAGACAAGAACACCGGGGAGCTGTTTTTT.